The present TCR beta chain was sequenced within a study of technical replicates of blood from a few donors. This CDR3 spans 17 amino acids. Germline assignment: CDR1 SGHTA and CDR2 FQGNSA. With V trimmed by 5 bases and J by 3 bases, 11 bases remained unmatched. TCRdb keeps only in-frame clones here, not all; method: immunoSEQ multiplex PCR. The table records 75,000 or so clones, approximately 95% of them present only once. Sequencing was done on a sample of T cells isolated from PBMCs. The origin of this receptor is a human donor in good health. The V call is TRBV7-2, the J call TRBJ1-3, with 9 bases matching TRBD1. The CDR3 loop reads CASSPRGQGSSGNTIYF. The CDR3 bases are TGTGCCAGCAGCCCAAGAGGACAGGGGTCAAGTGGAAACACCATATATTTT.